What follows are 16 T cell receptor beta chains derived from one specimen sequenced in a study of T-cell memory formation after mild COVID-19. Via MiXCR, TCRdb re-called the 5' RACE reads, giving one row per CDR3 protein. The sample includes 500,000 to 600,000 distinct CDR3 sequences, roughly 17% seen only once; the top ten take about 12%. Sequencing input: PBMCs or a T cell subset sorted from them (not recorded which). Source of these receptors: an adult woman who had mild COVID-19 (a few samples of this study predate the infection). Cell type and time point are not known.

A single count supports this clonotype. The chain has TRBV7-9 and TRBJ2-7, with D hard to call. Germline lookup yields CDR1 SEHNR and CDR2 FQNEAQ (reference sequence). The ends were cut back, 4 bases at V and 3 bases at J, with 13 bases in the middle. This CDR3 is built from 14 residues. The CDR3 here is CASSSGNTVYEQYF. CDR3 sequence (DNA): TGTGCCAGCAGCTCAGGCAATACCGTCTACGAGCAGTACTTC.

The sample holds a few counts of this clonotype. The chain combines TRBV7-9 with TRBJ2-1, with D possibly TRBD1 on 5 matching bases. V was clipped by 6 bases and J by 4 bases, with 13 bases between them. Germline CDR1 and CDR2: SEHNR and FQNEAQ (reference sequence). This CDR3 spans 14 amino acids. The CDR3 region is CASSFPAGYNEQFF. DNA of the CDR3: TGTGCCAGCAGTTTTCCGGCAGGGTACAATGAGCAGTTCTTC.

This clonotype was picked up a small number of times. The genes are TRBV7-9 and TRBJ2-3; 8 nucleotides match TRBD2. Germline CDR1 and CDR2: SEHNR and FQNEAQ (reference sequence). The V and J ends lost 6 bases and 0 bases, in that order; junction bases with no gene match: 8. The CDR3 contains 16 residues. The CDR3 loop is CASRQAGGPSTDTQYF. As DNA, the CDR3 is TGTGCCAGCAGACAGGCGGGGGGTCCTAGCACAGATACGCAGTATTTT.

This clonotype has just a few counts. The CDR3 here is CAISGGTGQNYGYTF. In DNA form, the CDR3 reads TGTGCCATCAGCGGGGGGACAGGCCAGAACTATGGCTACACCTTC. The genes are TRBV10-3 and TRBJ1-2, with 8 positions matching TRBD1. Germline-derived CDR1 and CDR2 are ENHRY and SYGVKD. The CDR3 consists of 15 residues. The V and J ends lost 6 bases and 2 bases, in that order; junction bases with no gene match: 8.

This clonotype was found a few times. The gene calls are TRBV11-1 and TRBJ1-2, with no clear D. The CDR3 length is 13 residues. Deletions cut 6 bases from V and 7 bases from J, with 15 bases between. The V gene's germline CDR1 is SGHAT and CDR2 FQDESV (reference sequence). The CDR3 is CASSLDAGGGYTF. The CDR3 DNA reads TGTGCCAGCAGTCTCGACGCGGGTGGTGGCTACACCTTC.

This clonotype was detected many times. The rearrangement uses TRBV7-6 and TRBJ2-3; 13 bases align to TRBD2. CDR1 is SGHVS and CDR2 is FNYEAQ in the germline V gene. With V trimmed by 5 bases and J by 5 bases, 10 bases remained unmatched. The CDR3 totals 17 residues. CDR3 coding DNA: TGTGCCAGCAGCACGGGACTAGCGGGGCCGGTGGGAGATACGCAGTATTTT. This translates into CASSTGLAGPVGDTQYF.

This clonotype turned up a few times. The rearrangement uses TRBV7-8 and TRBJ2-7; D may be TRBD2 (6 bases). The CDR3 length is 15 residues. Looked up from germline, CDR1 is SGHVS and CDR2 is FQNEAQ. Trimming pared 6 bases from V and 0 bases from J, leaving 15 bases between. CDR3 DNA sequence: TGTGCCAGCAGTCTTCGGGGGTCTAGCTCCTACGAGCAGTACTTC. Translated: CASSLRGSSSYEQYF.

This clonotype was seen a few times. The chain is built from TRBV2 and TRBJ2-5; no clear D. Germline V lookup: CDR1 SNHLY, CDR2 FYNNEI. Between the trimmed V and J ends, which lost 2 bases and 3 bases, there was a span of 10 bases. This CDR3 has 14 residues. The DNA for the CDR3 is TGTGCCAGCAGTGAAACCGGACCGAAAGAGACCCAGTACTTC. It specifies CASSETGPKETQYF. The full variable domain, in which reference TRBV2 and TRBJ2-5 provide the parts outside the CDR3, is EPEVTQTPSHQVTQMGQEVILRCVPISNHLYFYWYRQILGQKVEFLVSFYNNEISEKSEIFDDQFSVERPDGSNFTLKIRSTKLEDSAMYFCASSETGPKETQYFGPGTRLLVL.

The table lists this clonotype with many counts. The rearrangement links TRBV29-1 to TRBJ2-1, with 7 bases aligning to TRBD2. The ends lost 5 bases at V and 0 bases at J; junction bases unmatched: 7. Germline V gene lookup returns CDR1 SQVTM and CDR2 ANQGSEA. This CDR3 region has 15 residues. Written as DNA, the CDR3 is TGCAGCGTTCTAGCGGAAGTAAGCTCCTACAATGAGCAGTTCTTC. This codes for CSVLAEVSSYNEQFF.

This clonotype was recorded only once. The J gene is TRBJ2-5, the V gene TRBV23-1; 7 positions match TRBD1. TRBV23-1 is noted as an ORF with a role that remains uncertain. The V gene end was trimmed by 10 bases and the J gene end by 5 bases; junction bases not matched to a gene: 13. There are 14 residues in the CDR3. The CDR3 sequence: CAIRGDRVRETQYF. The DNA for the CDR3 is TGCGCCATCCGGGGAGACAGGGTCCGGGAGACCCAGTACTTC.

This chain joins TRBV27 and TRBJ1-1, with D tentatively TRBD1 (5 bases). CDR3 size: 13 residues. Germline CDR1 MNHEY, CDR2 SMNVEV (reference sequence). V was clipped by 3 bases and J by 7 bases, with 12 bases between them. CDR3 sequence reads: CASSFSAGIEAFF. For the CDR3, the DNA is TGTGCCAGCAGTTTCTCGGCAGGGATTGAAGCTTTCTTT.

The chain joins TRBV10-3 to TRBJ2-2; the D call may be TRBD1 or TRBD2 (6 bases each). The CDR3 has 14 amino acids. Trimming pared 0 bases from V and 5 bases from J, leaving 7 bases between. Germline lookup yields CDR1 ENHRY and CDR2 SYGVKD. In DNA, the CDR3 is TGTGCCATCAGTGAGTCAGGGGGGACCGGGGAGCTGTTTTTT. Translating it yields CAISESGGTGELFF.

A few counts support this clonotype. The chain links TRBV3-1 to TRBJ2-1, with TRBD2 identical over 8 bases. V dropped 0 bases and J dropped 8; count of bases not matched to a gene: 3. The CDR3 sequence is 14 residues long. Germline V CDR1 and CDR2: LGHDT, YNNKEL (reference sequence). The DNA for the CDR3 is TGTGCCAGCAGCCAAGATGGGACTAGGGATGAGCAGTTCTTC. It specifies CASSQDGTRDEQFF.

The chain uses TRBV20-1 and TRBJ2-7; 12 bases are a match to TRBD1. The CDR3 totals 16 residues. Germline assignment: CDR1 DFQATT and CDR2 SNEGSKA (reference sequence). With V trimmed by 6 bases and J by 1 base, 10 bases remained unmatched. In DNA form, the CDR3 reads TGCAGTGCAAAGCGCCGGGACAGGGGGCGATCCTACGAGCAGTACTTC. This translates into CSAKRRDRGRSYEQYF.

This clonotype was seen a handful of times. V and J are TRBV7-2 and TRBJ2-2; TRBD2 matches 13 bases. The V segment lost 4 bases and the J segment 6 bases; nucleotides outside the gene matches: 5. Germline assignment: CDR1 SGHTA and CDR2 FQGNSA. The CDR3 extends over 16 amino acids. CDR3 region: CASSSATSGRAGELFF. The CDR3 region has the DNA TGTGCCAGCAGCTCCGCAACTAGCGGGAGGGCCGGGGAGCTGTTTTTT. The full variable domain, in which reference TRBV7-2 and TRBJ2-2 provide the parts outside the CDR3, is GAGVSQSPSNKVTEKGKDVELRCDPISGHTALYWYRQSLGQGLEFLIYFQGNSAPDKSGLPSDRFSAERTGGSVSTLTIQRTQQEDSAVYLCASSSATSGRAGELFFGEGSRLTVL.

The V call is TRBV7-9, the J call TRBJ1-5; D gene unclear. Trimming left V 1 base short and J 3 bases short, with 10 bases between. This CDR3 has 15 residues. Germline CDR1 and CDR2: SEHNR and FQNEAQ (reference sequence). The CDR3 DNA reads TGTGCCAGCAGCTTAGACGGGGTTGACAATCAGCCCCAGCATTTT. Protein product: CASSLDGVDNQPQHF.